The 9 T cell receptor beta chains below come from one sample, sequenced in a study of shared clonotypes between healthy human individuals. Clones were read by immunoSEQ multiplex PCR, and TCRdb kept only the in-frame ones, dropping some. The table shows about 690,000 clones, with less than 95% occurring only once. Specimen: memory CD8+ T cells from PBMCs. Subset reported: CD45RO+ cells pooled with CCR7-negative TemRA cells. Receptor source: a man younger than 35 in good health. Some clones in this sample may be carry-over from other donors' samples.

This chain links TRBV5-1 with TRBJ2-7; 10 bases are shared with TRBD2. With V trimmed by 3 bases and J by 7 bases, 10 bases remained unmatched. The CDR3 loop spans 15 amino acids. Germline V gives CDR1 SGHRS, CDR2 YFSETQ. The CDR3 coding sequence is TGCGCCAGCAGCTCTCGGCTAGCGGGAGAAAGGGAGCAGTACTTC. As protein: CASSSRLAGEREQYF.

At least ten counts were recorded for this clone. This chain joins TRBV30 and TRBJ1-5; D possibly corresponds to TRBD1 (5 bases). V was pared by 1 base and J by 7 bases, with 14 bases between. This CDR3 region has 14 residues. Looked up from germline, CDR1 is GTSNPN and CDR2 is SVGIG (reference sequence). The CDR3 DNA is TGTGCCTGGAGTGATCCCTGGGGGAGGCAGCCCCAGCATTTT. Its translation: CAWSDPWGRQPQHF. Based on the CDR3 plus reference TRBV30 and TRBJ1-5, the full variable domain is SQTIHQWPATLVQPVGSPLSLECTVEGTSNPNLYWYRQAAGRGLQLLFYSVGIGQISSEVPQNLSASRPQDRQFILSSKKLLLSDSGFYLCAWSDPWGRQPQHFGDGTRLSIL.

The V call is TRBV28, the J call TRBJ2-6; D gene uncertain. The CDR3 contains 14 residues. Trimming took off 3 bases at V and 4 bases at J, with 7 bases between the two ends. Germline CDR1 and CDR2: MDHEN and SYDVKM. The CDR3 loop reads CASSFSVGANVLTF. CDR3 nucleotide sequence: TGTGCCAGCAGTTTCTCGGTCGGGGCCAACGTCCTGACTTTC.

The rearrangement links TRBV7-2 to TRBJ2-7; D is perhaps TRBD1 (6 bases). The CDR3 runs 14 residues. Trimming removed 8 bases from V and 3 bases from J, with 17 bases in between. Germline lookup yields CDR1 SGHTA and CDR2 FQGNSA. The CDR3 DNA reads TGTGCCAGCGGAATAACAGGGTTAGACTACGAGCAGTACTTC. Residues: CASGITGLDYEQYF.

The gene calls are TRBV7-8 and TRBJ2-1, with TRBD2 identical over 11 bases. The CDR3 sequence is 18 residues long. J lost 3 bases, V lost 1 base, and 8 bases had no gene match. The germline gives CDR1 SGHVS, CDR2 FQNEAQ. DNA for the CDR3: TGTGCCAGCAGCTTAGGCCAAATTAGCGGGAGGGTCTACAATGAGCAGTTCTTC. It translates to CASSLGQISGRVYNEQFF.

The chain uses TRBV5-8 and TRBJ2-3, with no clear D. Germline V CDR1 and CDR2: SGHTS, YDEGEE. This CDR3 spans 14 amino acids. V lost 1 base, J lost 7 bases, and 13 bases lay in between. CDR3 bases: TGTGCCAGCAGCTTGTTCGCCAGCCTGAATACGCAGTATTTT. Translating it yields CASSLFASLNTQYF. The full variable domain, completed using reference TRBV5-8 and TRBJ2-3, is EAGVTQSPTHLIKTRGQQATLRCSPISGHTSVYWYQQALGLGLQFLLWYDEGEERNRGNFPPRFSGRQFPNYSSELNVNALELEDSALYLCASSLFASLNTQYFGPGTRLTVL.

J is TRBJ2-1 and V is TRBV28; D is possibly TRBD2 (5 bases). The V end was cut by 6 bases, the J end by 0 bases, with 15 bases between. Germline loops: CDR1 MDHEN, CDR2 SYDVKM. The CDR3 consists of 16 residues. The CDR3, as DNA: TGTGCCAGCAGCCCAATCGGACTGAGCTCCTACAATGAGCAGTTCTTC. It is translated as CASSPIGLSSYNEQFF.

This clone was recorded only once. V gene TRBV6-5 combines with J gene TRBJ1-1, with 7 bases lining up with TRBD1. The CDR3 spans 13 residues. Trimming took 5 bases from V and 3 from J; bases not matched to a gene: 3. Germline assignment: CDR1 MNHEY and CDR2 SVGAGI. CDR3 sequence: CASSGQGDTEAFF. CDR3 bases: TGTGCCAGCAGTGGCCAGGGGGACACTGAAGCTTTCTTT.

The V and J genes are TRBV5-3 and TRBJ2-2, with 8 positions matching TRBD1. TRBV5-3 has ORF status, its function being uncertain. The V gene end was trimmed by 4 bases and the J gene end by 4 bases; junction bases not matched to a gene: 9. This CDR3 comprises 16 residues. In DNA, the CDR3 is TGTGCCAGAAGCCCTAAAGACAGGGGAGGCACCGGGGAGCTGTTTTTT. Translated: CARSPKDRGGTGELFF.